This is a list of T cell receptor beta chains from one sample in a study of blood T cell repertoires in COVID-19. TCRdb's table, derived via immunoSEQ multiplex PCR, lists solely in-frame clones and lacks some. The repertoire has roughly 260,000 clones, 65% to 90% of them found once; the top ten carry 4.5% to 6%. Sample: peripheral blood. The receptors were gathered from a woman at least 80 years old with active or convalescent COVID-19. The CDR3 runs from the conserved cysteine through the conserved F or W. D genes are given only for firm matches. A clone size is listed for some rows: how often the clone was seen (once, few, many), or a class if it is expanded.

>-|-|TRBV28|TRBJ1-1
TGTGCCAGCAGTATCGGCACCGGGGACACTGAAGCTTTCTTT
CASSIGTGDTEAFF
>-|-|TRBV14|TRBJ2-3
TGTGCCAGCAGCCAAGGAGGGTCCTTAACAGATACGCAGTATTTT
CASSQGGSLTDTQYF
>-|-|TRBV11-3|TRBJ2-5
TGTGCCAGCAGCTCAGACAGTCAAGAGACCCAGTACTTC
CASSSDSQETQYF
>-|TRBD1|TRBV6-1|TRBJ2-7
TGTGCCAGCAGTGAGACAGGGGCCACCTACGAGCAGTACTTC
CASSETGATYEQYF
>once|-|TRBV28|TRBJ2-3
TGTGCCAGCAGTAGGGTTCTCCGGGGGGATACGCAGTATTTT
CASSRVLRGDTQYF
>few|-|TRBV19|TRBJ1-5
TGTGCCAGTAGTATTAGAGGACAGTTTTATAGCAATCAGCCCCAGCATTTT
CASSIRGQFYSNQPQHF
>-|TRBD2|TRBV11-2|TRBJ2-5
TGTGCCAGCAGCTTAGTAGGCGGGGGGGGACTGGAGACCCAGTACTTC
CASSLVGGGGLETQYF
>-|TRBD1|TRBV28|TRBJ2-1
TGTGCCAGCAGTCCAGGGACAGTTACGGCCTACAATGAGCAGTTCTTC
CASSPGTVTAYNEQFF
>-|-|TRBV28|TRBJ2-1
TGTGCCAGCAGTTTTTTGTCAGAGCAGTTCTTC
CASSFLSEQFF
>once|-|TRBV29-1|TRBJ1-1
TGCAGCGTTGAGGCTCAAATGAACACTGAAGCTTTCTTT
CSVEAQMNTEAFF
>-|-|TRBV28|TRBJ1-5
TGTGCCAGCATAGGGCAGGGAAATCAGCCCCAGCATTTT
CASIGQGNQPQHF
>-|-|TRBV7-2|TRBJ2-3
TGTGCCAGCAGCTCCCGGACAGCCTCATTCACAGATACGCAGTATTTT
CASSSRTASFTDTQYF
>-|-|TRBV19|TRBJ2-3
TGTGCCAGTAGCCTGACAGTGGGCAATACGCAGTATTTT
CASSLTVGNTQYF